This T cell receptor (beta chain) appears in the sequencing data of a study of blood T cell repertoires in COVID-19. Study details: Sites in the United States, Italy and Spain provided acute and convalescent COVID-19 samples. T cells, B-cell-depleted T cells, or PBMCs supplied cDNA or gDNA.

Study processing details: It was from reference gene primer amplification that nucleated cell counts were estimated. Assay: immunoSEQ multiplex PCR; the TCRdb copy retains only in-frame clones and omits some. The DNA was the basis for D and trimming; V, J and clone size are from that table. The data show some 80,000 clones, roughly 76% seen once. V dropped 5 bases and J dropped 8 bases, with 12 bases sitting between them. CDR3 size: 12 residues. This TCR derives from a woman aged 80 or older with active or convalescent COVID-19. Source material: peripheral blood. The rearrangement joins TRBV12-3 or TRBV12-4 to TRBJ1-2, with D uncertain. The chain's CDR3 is CASSPSIRGYTF. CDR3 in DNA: TGTGCCAGCAGTCCCAGTATTCGAGGCTACACCTTC.